This T cell receptor beta chain was sequenced for a study of cytomegalovirus exposure and HLA in healthy donors. Whole-study findings and limits: CMV antigen specificity of a few CMV-associated chains was confirmed in vitro. Other equally common chains were less clonally expanded than HLA-associated TCR beta chains, a later analysis showed.

The ends were cut back, 6 bases at V and 0 bases at J, with 11 bases in the middle. The CDR3 extends over 14 amino acids. Germline CDR1 and CDR2: MNHNY and SVGAGI (reference sequence). It was healthy bone marrow donors who served as donors. In its sample, this clone was seen once. Its specificity is unknown. This PCR relied on a set of 60 Vbeta primers and 13 Jbeta primers. TCRdb keeps only in-frame clones here, not all; method: immunoSEQ multiplex PCR. The sample yields 170,000 or so clones, around 81% seen once. This sequence originates from a woman in her 30s in good health and CMV-seronegative. The chain combines TRBV6-6 with TRBJ1-1; D perhaps matches TRBD1 (5 bases). The specimen was PBMCs. CDR3: CASSPWGLNTEAFF. DNA of the CDR3: TGTGCCAGCAGCCCCTGGGGCTTGAACACTGAAGCTTTCTTT.